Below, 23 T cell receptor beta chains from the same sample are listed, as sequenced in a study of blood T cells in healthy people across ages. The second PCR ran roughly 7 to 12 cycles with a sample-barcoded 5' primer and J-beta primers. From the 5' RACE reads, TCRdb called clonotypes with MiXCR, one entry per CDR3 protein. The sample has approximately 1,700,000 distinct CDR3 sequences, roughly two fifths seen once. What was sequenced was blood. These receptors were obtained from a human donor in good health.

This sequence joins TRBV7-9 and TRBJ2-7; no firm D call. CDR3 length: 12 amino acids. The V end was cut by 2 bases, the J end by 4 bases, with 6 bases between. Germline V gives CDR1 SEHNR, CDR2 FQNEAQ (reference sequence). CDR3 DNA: TGTGCCAGCAGCTTAAATTTTTACGAGCAGTACTTC. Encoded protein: CASSLNFYEQYF.

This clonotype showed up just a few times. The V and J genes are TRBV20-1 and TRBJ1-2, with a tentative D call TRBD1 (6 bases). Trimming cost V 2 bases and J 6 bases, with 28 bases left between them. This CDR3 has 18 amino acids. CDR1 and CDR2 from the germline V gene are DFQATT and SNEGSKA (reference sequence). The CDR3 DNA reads TGCAGTGCTAGACCCCTTATGGGGGGCGGGCCATCGCCCCATGGCTACACCTTC. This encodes CSARPLMGGGPSPHGYTF.

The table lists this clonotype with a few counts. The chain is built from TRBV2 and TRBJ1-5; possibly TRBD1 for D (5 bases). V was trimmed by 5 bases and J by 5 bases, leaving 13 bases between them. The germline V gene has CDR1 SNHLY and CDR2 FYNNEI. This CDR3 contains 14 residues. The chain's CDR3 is CASSIQPGDQPQHF. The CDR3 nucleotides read TGTGCCAGCAGTATACAGCCGGGGGATCAGCCCCAGCATTTT.

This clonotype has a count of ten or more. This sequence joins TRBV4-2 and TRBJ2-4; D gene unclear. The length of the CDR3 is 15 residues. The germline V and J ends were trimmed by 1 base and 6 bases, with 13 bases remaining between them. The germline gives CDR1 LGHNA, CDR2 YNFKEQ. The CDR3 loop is CASSQGNEVGNIQYF. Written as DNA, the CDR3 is TGTGCCAGCAGCCAAGGGAACGAAGTGGGAAACATTCAGTACTTC.

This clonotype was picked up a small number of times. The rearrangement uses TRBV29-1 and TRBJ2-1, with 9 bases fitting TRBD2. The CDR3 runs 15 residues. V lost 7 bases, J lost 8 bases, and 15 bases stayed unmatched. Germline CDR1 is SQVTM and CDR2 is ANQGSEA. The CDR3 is CSASPWSGGRDEQFF. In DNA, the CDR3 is TGCAGCGCCAGCCCGTGGAGCGGGGGGAGAGATGAGCAGTTCTTC.

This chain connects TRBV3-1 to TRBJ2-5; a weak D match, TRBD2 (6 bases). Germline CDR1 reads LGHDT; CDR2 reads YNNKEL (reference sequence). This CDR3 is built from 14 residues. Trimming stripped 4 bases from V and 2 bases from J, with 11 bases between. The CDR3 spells CASSPWTKQETQYF. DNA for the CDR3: TGTGCCAGCAGCCCCTGGACTAAACAAGAGACCCAGTACTTC.

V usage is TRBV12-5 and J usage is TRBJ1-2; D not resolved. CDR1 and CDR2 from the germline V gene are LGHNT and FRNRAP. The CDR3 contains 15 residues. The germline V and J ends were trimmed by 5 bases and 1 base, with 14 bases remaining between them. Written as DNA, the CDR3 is TGTGCTAGTGGTCCGCCTCGTCCGATTAACTATGGCTACACCTTC. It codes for CASGPPRPINYGYTF.

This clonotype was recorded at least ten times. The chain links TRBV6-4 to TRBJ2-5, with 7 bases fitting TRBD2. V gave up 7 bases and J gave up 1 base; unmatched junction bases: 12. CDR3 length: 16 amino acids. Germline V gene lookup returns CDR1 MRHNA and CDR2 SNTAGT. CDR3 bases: TGTGCCAGCAAGTATCCGGGACTAACCTCCCAAGAGACCCAGTACTTC. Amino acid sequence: CASKYPGLTSQETQYF.

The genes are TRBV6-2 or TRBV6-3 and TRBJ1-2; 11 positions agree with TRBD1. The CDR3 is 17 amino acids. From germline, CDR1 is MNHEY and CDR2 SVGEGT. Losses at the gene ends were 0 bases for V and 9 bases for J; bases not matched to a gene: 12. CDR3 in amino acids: CASSYSGQGANDISYTF. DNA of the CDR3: TGTGCCAGCAGTTACTCCGGACAGGGGGCGAATGATATTAGCTACACCTTC.

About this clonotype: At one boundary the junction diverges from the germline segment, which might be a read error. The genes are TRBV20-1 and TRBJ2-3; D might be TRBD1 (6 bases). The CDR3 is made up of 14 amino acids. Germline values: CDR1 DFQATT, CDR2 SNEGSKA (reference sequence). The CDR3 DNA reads TGCAGTGCTAGCCCACAGGGTTACACAGATACGCGGTATTTT. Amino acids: CSASPQGYTDTRYF.

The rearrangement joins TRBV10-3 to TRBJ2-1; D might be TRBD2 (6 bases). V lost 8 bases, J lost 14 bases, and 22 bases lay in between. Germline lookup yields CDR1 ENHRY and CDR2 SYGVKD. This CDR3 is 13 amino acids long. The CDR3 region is CAIAGTQNFGEFF. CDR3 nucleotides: TGTGCCATCGCCGGGACTCAGAATTTCGGGGAGTTCTTC.

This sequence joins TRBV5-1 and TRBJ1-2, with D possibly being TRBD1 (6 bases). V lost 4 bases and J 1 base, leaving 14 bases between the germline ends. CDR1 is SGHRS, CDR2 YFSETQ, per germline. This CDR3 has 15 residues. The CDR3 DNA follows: TGCGCCAGCAGCGAAACGCCAGGGGTTAACTATGGCTACACCTTC. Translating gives CASSETPGVNYGYTF.

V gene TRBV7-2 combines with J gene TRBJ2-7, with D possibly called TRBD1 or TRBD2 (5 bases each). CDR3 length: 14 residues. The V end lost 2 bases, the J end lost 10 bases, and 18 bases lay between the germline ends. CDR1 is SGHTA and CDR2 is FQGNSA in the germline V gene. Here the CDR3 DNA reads TGTGCCAGCAGCTTAAGTGGGGGTCAAGCGGCCCAGTACTTC. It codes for CASSLSGGQAAQYF.

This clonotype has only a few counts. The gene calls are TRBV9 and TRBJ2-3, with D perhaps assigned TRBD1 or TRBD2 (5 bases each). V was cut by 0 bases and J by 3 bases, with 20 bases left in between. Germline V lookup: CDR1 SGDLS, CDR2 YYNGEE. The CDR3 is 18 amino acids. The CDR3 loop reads CASSVEGRIFYSTDTQYF. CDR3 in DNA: TGTGCCAGCAGCGTAGAGGGACGTATATTTTATTCGACAGATACGCAGTATTTT. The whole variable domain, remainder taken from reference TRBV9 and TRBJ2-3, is DSGVTQTPKHLITATGQRVTLRCSPRSGDLSVYWYQQSLDQGLQFLIQYYNGEERAKGNILERFSAQQFPDLHSELNLSSLELGDSALYFCASSVEGRIFYSTDTQYFGPGTRLTVL.

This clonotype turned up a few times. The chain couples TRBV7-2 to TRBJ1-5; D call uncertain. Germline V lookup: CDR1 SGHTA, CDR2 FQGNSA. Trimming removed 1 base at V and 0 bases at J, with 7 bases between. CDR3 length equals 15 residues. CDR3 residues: CASSLGAVSNQPQHF. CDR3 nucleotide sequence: TGTGCCAGCAGCTTAGGGGCAGTTAGCAATCAGCCCCAGCATTTT.

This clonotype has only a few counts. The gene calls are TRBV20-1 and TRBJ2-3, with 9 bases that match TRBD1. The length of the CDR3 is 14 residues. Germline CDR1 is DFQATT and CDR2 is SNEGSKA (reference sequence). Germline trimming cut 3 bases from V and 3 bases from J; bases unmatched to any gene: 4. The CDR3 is CSASWTGETDTQYF. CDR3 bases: TGCAGTGCTAGCTGGACAGGGGAAACAGATACGCAGTATTTT.

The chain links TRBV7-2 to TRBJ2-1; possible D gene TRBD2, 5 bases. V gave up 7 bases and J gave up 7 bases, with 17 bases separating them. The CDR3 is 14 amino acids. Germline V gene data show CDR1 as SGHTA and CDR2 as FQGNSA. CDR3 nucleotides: TGTGCCAGCACCAACGGGCGCGGAGGAAATGAGCAGTTCTTC. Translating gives CASTNGRGGNEQFF.

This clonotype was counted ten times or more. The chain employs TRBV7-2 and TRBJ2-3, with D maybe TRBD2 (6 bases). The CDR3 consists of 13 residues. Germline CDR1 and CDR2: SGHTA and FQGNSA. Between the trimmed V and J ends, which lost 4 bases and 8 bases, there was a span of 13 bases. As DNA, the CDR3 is TGTGCCAGCAGCTCAGAGAACGGGGGTACGCAGTATTTT. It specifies CASSSENGGTQYF.

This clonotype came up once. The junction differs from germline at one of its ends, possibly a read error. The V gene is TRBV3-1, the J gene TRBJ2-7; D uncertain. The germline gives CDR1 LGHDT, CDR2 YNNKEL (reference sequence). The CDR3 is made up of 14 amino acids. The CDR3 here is CTSSQTWSSYEQYF. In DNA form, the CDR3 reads TGTACCAGCAGCCAAACATGGAGCTCCTACGAGCAGTACTTC.

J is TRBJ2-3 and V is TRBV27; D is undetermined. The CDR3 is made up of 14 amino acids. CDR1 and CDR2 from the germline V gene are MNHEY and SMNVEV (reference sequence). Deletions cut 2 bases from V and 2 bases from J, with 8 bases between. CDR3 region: CASSLGPPTDTQYF. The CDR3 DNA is TGTGCCAGCAGTTTAGGACCACCCACAGATACGCAGTATTTT.

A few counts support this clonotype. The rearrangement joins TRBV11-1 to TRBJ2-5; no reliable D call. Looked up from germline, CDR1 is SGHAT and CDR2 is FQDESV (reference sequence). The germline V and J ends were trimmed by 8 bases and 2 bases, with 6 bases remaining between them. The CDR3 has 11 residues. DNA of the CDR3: TGTGCCAGCGTCAATCAAGAGACCCAGTACTTC. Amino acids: CASVNQETQYF.

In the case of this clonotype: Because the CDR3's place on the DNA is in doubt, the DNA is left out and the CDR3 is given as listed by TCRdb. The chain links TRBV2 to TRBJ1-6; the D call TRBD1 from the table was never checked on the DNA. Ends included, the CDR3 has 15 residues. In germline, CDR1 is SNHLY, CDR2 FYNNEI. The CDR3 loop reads CASSSSTGGDSPLHF.

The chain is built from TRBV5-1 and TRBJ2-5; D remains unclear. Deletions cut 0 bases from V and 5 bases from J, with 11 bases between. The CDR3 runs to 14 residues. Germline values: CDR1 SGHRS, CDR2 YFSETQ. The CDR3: CASSLASTAETQYF. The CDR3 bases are TGCGCCAGCAGCTTGGCTAGTACTGCGGAGACCCAGTACTTC.